These 9 T cell receptor beta chains originate from one sample sequenced in a study of blood T cells in healthy people across ages. Alongside a J-beta primer mix, a sample-barcoded 5' primer served in a second PCR lasting roughly 7 to 11 cycles. TCRdb reprocessed the 5' RACE reads via MiXCR and lists one record per CDR3 protein. This sample has some 760,000 distinct CDR3 sequences; roughly 25% occur once, and the top ten carry more than 8%. These data also featured in a second study, about T cells of mothers and their children.

The sequenced sample was blood. The receptor set was obtained from a boy aged 10-17 years in good health.

The chain employs TRBV7-9 and TRBJ2-1; 9 nucleotides line up with TRBD2. The CDR3 totals 19 residues. Germline CDR1 is SEHNR and CDR2 is FQNEAQ (reference sequence). V shed 3 bases, J shed 0 bases, and the junction held 12 bases outside the gene matches. The CDR3 DNA reads TGTGCCAGCAGCTTTTTCGCTAGCGGGGCCGAAAGCTCCTACAATGAGCAGTTCTTC. Protein product: CASSFFASGAESSYNEQFF.

This clonotype showed up just a few times. This sequence joins TRBV7-9 and TRBJ1-3; D is unresolved. V lost 6 bases to trimming and J lost 2 bases, with 8 bases between them. CDR3 length: 13 amino acids. Germline V gene lookup returns CDR1 SEHNR and CDR2 FQNEAQ (reference sequence). In DNA form, the CDR3 reads TGTGCCAGCAGAAAAATACCTGGAAACACCATATATTTT. Translating gives CASRKIPGNTIYF. Drawing the rest from reference TRBV7-9 and TRBJ1-3, the complete variable domain is DTGVSQNPRHKITKRGQNVTFRCDPISEHNRLYWYRQTLGQGPEFLTYFQNEAQLEKSRLLSDRFSAERPKGSFSTLEIQRTEQGDSAMYLCASRKIPGNTIYFGEGSWLTVV.

This clonotype was detected many times. This sequence joins TRBV5-1 and TRBJ2-1, with 7 bases that match TRBD1. J lost 3 bases, V lost 0 bases, and 3 bases had no gene match. The germline CDR1 and CDR2 sequences are SGHRS and YFSETQ. CDR3 length: 15 amino acids. CDR3 nucleotide sequence: TGCGCCAGCAGCTTGGTGACAGGGAGCTACAATGAGCAGTTCTTC. Translation: CASSLVTGSYNEQFF. Supplemented by reference TRBV5-1 and TRBJ2-1, the full variable domain reads KAGVTQTPRYLIKTRGQQVTLSCSPISGHRSVSWYQQTPGQGLQFLFEYFSETQRNKGNFPGRFSGRQFSNSRSEMNVSTLELGDSALYLCASSLVTGSYNEQFFGPGTRLTVL.

Comment on this clonotype: This sequence may be a read error, since a much larger clone differs from it by one base. V usage is TRBV14 and J usage is TRBJ2-7, with D hard to call. CDR3 length: 13 amino acids. Germline CDR1 and CDR2: SGHDN and FVKESK. The CDR3 spells CASSQDPIYDQYF. CDR3 coding DNA: TGTGCCAGCAGCCAAGATCCCATTTACGACCAGTACTTC.

The chain is built from TRBV7-3 and TRBJ2-2; the D gene is possibly TRBD1 (6 bases). Germline lookup yields CDR1 SGHTA and CDR2 FQGTGA. With 6 bases removed from V and 4 bases from J, the gap between germline ends came to 12 bases. The CDR3 runs to 14 residues. CDR3 in DNA: TGTGCCAGCAGGGCGACAGGTGTCACCGGGGAGCTGTTTTTT. Translated, it gives CASRATGVTGELFF. Using reference TRBV7-3 and TRBJ2-2 for the parts outside the CDR3, the full variable domain is GAGVSQTPSNKVTEKGKYVELRCDPISGHTALYWYRQSLGQGPEFLIYFQGTGAADDSGLPNDRFFAVRPEGSVSTLKIQRTERGDSAVYLCASRATGVTGELFFGEGSRLTVL.

This clonotype turned up a few times. This chain uses TRBV7-3 with TRBJ2-3, with 9 bases fitting TRBD2. Germline V gives CDR1 SGHTA, CDR2 FQGTGA. With V trimmed by 5 bases and J by 0 bases, 3 bases remained unmatched. The CDR3 has 15 amino acids. The CDR3 reads CASSPSGASTDTQYF. Here the CDR3 DNA reads TGTGCCAGCAGCCCTAGCGGGGCTAGCACAGATACGCAGTATTTT.

This chain connects TRBV6-5 to TRBJ1-3; no clear D gene. The V and J ends lost 0 bases and 0 bases respectively, with 9 bases between them. The CDR3 has 16 amino acids. CDR1 MNHEY and CDR2 SVGAGI come from the germline V gene. The CDR3 reads CASSYSMVSSGNTIYF. DNA for the CDR3: TGTGCCAGCAGTTACTCGATGGTATCCTCTGGAAACACCATATATTTT.

The sample holds a few counts of this clonotype. The chain employs TRBV6-5 and TRBJ2-7; D gene uncertain. The CDR3 has 15 amino acids. The germline V and J ends were trimmed by 0 bases and 2 bases, with 11 bases remaining between them. Looked up from germline, CDR1 is MNHEY and CDR2 is SVGAGI. The CDR3 spells CASSYSTYSTYEQYF. CDR3 DNA sequence: TGTGCCAGCAGTTACTCGACCTACAGTACCTACGAGCAGTACTTC.

This clonotype has a handful of counts. The rearrangement uses TRBV10-3 and TRBJ2-5; D gene unclear. The end of the DNA aligns better with TRBJ2-7, so the J call may be wrong. Germline V gives CDR1 ENHRY, CDR2 SYGVKD. The CDR3 length is 11 residues. The CDR3 bases are TGTGCCATCAGTGAGTCCAACGAGCAGTACTTC. Encoded protein: CAISESNEQYF.